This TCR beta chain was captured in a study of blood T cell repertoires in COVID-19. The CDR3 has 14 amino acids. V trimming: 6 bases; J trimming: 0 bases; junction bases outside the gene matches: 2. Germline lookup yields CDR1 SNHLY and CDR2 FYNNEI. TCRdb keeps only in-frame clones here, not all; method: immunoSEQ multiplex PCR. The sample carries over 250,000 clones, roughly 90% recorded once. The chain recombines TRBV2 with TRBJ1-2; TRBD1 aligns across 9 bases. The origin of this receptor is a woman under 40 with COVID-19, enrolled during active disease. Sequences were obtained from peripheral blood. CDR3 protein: CASRGTGTNYGYTF. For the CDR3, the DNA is TGTGCCAGCAGGGGGACAGGGACTAACTATGGCTACACCTTC. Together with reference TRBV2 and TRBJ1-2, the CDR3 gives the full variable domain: EPEVTQTPSHQVTQMGQEVILRCVPISNHLYFYWYRQILGQKVEFLVSFYNNEISEKSEIFDDQFSVERPDGSNFTLKIRSTKLEDSAMYFCASRGTGTNYGYTFGSGTRLTVV.